The entry below describes one T cell receptor (beta chain). This sample stems from a study of blood T cell repertoires in COVID-19. Clones were read by immunoSEQ multiplex PCR, and TCRdb kept only the in-frame ones, dropping some. The data hold about 390,000 clones, with over 75% observed a single time. Seattle's cohort entered during active infection and was followed longitudinally. The CDR3 contains 13 residues. CDR1 and CDR2 from the germline V gene are LNHNV and YYDKDF (reference sequence). V lost 8 bases, J lost 4 bases, and 7 bases stayed unmatched. V is TRBV15 and J is TRBJ1-2; 7 nucleotides align to TRBD1. Sequencing was performed on peripheral blood. The receptor's source is an older woman with COVID-19, enrolled during active disease. DNA of the CDR3: TGTGCCACCTCTCGGGACAGACCCTATGGCTACACCTTC. Its protein product is CATSRDRPYGYTF.